This record covers a single T cell receptor beta chain. Three rounds of nested PCR, following a modified ARM-PCR protocol, produced the TCRbeta library. TCRdb re-called the multiplex PCR reads with MiXCR, one entry per CDR3 protein. The table shows 90,000 to 100,000 distinct CDR3 sequences, with 80% occurring only once. This sample is part of a study of tumor and adjacent non-tumor tissue in lung cancer. For the study at large: Patients comprised approximately eleven adenocarcinoma, a couple of squamous cell carcinoma and 1 small cell lung cancer.

RNA was extracted from bulk tissue without any cell sorting. Distant lung tissue was collected more than 3 cm away from the tumor edge. From germline, CDR1 is MNHEY and CDR2 SVGAGI. CDR3 length equals 16 residues. The sequenced material came from distant non-tumor lung tissue. This chain uses TRBV6-5 with TRBJ1-5; 8 nucleotides align to TRBD1. This clonotype was obtained from a man aged 55 to 69 with small cell lung cancer. The CDR3 nucleotides read TGTATCAGCAGTGGCTCAGGGGGCGCCCCCAATCAGCCCCAGCATTTT. Its protein product is CISSGSGGAPNQPQHF.